A single sample gave rise to the 29 T cell receptor beta chains below, sequenced in a study of T cells in Graves' hyperthyroidism and ophthalmopathy. Researchers took RNA transcripts and amplified the TCR beta CDR3 regions from them. HTBI primers were used for first-round RT-PCR of the TCR CDR3. TCRdb reanalysed the multiplex PCR reads using MiXCR and keeps one entry per CDR3 protein. The sample contains some 490,000 distinct CDR3 sequences, approximately 16% of which appear only once. The material sequenced was blood. These receptors were taken from a woman in her thirties with Graves' ophthalmopathy.

V gene TRBV5-1 combines with J gene TRBJ2-5; a possible D gene is TRBD1 (5 bases). The CDR3 length is 13 residues. Looked up from germline, CDR1 is SGHRS and CDR2 is YFSETQ. V gave up 1 base and J gave up 5 bases, with 9 bases separating them. The CDR3 nucleotides are TGCGCCAGCAGCTTGACGACAGTTGAGACCCAGTACTTC. Residues: CASSLTTVETQYF.

This clonotype was counted between two and nine times. V gene TRBV6-2 or TRBV6-3 combines with J gene TRBJ2-5; no clear D gene. The CDR3 runs 15 residues. V lost 4 bases to trimming and J lost 4 bases, with 16 bases between them. Germline values: CDR1 MNHEY, CDR2 SVGEGT. CDR3 bases: TGTGCCAGCAGTTTATTTAGCTCTTTAGGAGAGACCCAGTACTTC. Protein sequence: CASSLFSSLGETQYF.

This clonotype has ten or more counts. The chain couples TRBV30 to TRBJ1-4; a weak D match, TRBD1 (5 bases). The CDR3 runs to 14 residues. Germline assignment: CDR1 GTSNPN and CDR2 SVGIG (reference sequence). The V end was cut by 4 bases, the J end by 2 bases, with 11 bases between. CDR3 nucleotide sequence: TGTGCCTGGACGGGAGGGGTCACTAATGAAAAACTGTTTTTT. Its protein is CAWTGGVTNEKLFF.

The chain couples TRBV6-2 or TRBV6-3 to TRBJ2-1; 10 bases map to TRBD1. The CDR3 runs to 14 residues. With 6 bases clipped from V and 10 bases from J, the junction kept 9 bases outside the gene matches. The V gene's germline CDR1 is MNHEY and CDR2 SVGEGT. The CDR3 spells CASSQDRGQPEQFF. In nucleotides, the CDR3 is TGTGCCAGCAGCCAAGACAGGGGGCAGCCCGAGCAGTTCTTC.

This clonotype has a count of ten or more. The V call is TRBV30, the J call TRBJ1-1; D is unresolved. Germline loops: CDR1 GTSNPN, CDR2 SVGIG (reference sequence). The V end was cut by 3 bases, the J end by 10 bases, with 9 bases between. The CDR3 contains 10 residues. The CDR3 reads CAWRGLGAFF. The CDR3 DNA is TGTGCCTGGAGAGGATTAGGAGCTTTCTTT.

The chain has TRBV6-1 and TRBJ2-7; 8 bases line up with TRBD2. With V trimmed by 4 bases and J by 3 bases, 5 bases remained unmatched. This CDR3 spans 14 amino acids. Germline values: CDR1 MNHNS, CDR2 SASEGT. In DNA, the CDR3 is TGTGCCAGCAGTGCAGTGGCGGGAGGCTACGAGCAGTACTTC. It codes for CASSAVAGGYEQYF.

This clonotype was picked up many times. The V call is TRBV4-3, the J call TRBJ2-7; no reliable D call. V shed 0 bases and J shed 4 bases, with 10 bases lying between them. CDR1 and CDR2 (germline): LGHNA, YSLEER. This CDR3 has 14 amino acids. CDR3 in DNA: TGCGCCAGCAGCCAAGATCGAATGTGGTACGAGCAGTACTTC. Its protein product is CASSQDRMWYEQYF.

This clonotype has only a few counts. This chain links TRBV6-2 or TRBV6-3 with TRBJ2-1, with TRBD2 identical over 10 bases. This CDR3 comprises 17 residues. The germline gives CDR1 MNHEY, CDR2 SVGEGT. Trimming took 2 bases from V and 8 from J; bases not matched to a gene: 12. The DNA of the CDR3 is TGTGCCAGCAGTTACACCGCCGGGACTAGCGTGATGGATGAGCAGTTCTTC. This translates into CASSYTAGTSVMDEQFF.

This chain connects TRBV20-1 to TRBJ2-3; TRBD2 is a possible D gene (6 bases). The CDR3 runs 16 residues. V was cut by 3 bases and J by 0 bases, with 16 bases left in between. Germline CDR1 and CDR2: DFQATT and SNEGSKA (reference sequence). In nucleotides, the CDR3 is TGCAGTGCTAGTTCGGTTAGCGGCCCTAGCACAGATACGCAGTATTTT. This encodes CSASSVSGPSTDTQYF.

The chain employs TRBV19 and TRBJ2-5, with TRBD2 as a possible D gene (6 bases). V was shortened by 3 bases and J by 5 bases, with 16 bases between the two germline ends. The CDR3 length is 15 residues. Germline V CDR1 and CDR2: LNHDA, SQIVND (reference sequence). This CDR3 reads CASSMVSGRGETQYF. CDR3 bases: TGTGCCAGTAGTATGGTCTCCGGGCGGGGCGAGACCCAGTACTTC. The full variable domain, with the rest looked up from reference TRBV19 and TRBJ2-5, is DGGITQSPKYLFRKEGQNVTLSCEQNLNHDAMYWYRQDPGQGLRLIYYSQIVNDFQKGDIAEGYSVSREKKESFPLTVTSAQKNPTAFYLCASSMVSGRGETQYFGPGTRLLVL.

For this clonotype: A read error may account for a junction end that differs from germline. The V gene is TRBV27, the J gene TRBJ2-1; D not certain. The length of the CDR3 is 11 residues. The germline V gene has CDR1 MNHEY and CDR2 SMNVEV (reference sequence). The CDR3: CVSRMYNEQFF. The CDR3 bases are TGTGTCAGCCGCATGTACAATGAGCAGTTCTTC.

This clonotype turned up a few times. Mismatch with germline at one junction end may stem from a read error. The rearrangement uses TRBV27 and TRBJ2-3, with D perhaps matching TRBD2 (5 bases). Germline values: CDR1 MNHEY, CDR2 SMNVEV (reference sequence). This CDR3 has 15 residues. Written as DNA, the CDR3 is TGTGCCAGTCTCAGGATCCTCGCGGGCACAGATGCGCAGTATTTT. Translation: CASLRILAGTDAQYF.

This clonotype was counted between two and nine times. The rearrangement joins TRBV27 to TRBJ2-7; the D gene is possibly TRBD2 (6 bases). The CDR3 consists of 12 residues. Trimming removed 3 bases at V and 5 bases at J, with 8 bases between. Germline-derived CDR1 and CDR2 are MNHEY and SMNVEV (reference sequence). Written as DNA, the CDR3 is TGTGCCAGCAGTTTCGGGAGACACGAGCAGTACTTC. Translation: CASSFGRHEQYF.

The chain employs TRBV5-1 and TRBJ1-6; D gene ambiguous. V was trimmed by 0 bases and J by 6 bases, leaving 7 bases between them. Looked up from germline, CDR1 is SGHRS and CDR2 is YFSETQ. This CDR3 is built from 14 residues. This CDR3 reads CASSLDEFNSPLHF. The CDR3 DNA follows: TGCGCCAGCAGCTTGGACGAGTTTAATTCACCCCTCCACTTT.

This clonotype occurred many times. The rearrangement uses TRBV30 and TRBJ2-3, with a weak D call TRBD2 (5 bases). The CDR3 sequence is 12 residues long. CDR1 and CDR2 from the germline V gene are GTSNPN and SVGIG (reference sequence). With 0 bases removed from V and 9 bases from J, the gap between germline ends came to 10 bases. The CDR3 DNA reads as TGTGCCTGGAGTGTAGATGGGAGCACGCAGTATTTT. Its translation: CAWSVDGSTQYF.

This clonotype was picked up many times. The rearrangement uses TRBV20-1 and TRBJ1-1; 8 positions match TRBD1. The V gene end was trimmed by 5 bases and the J gene end by 6 bases; junction bases not matched to a gene: 5. The CDR3 has 12 amino acids. CDR1 is DFQATT, CDR2 SNEGSKA, per germline (reference sequence). CDR3 DNA: TGCAGTGCTCGCGTGGGACAGGCTGAAGCTTTCTTT. Its translation is CSARVGQAEAFF.

This clonotype was counted many times. The rearrangement uses TRBV2 and TRBJ2-5; D unclear. The germline V gene has CDR1 SNHLY and CDR2 FYNNEI. Deletions cut 0 bases from V and 4 bases from J, with 15 bases between. The CDR3 runs 16 residues. CDR3 sequence: CASSEARLRDGETQYF. In DNA, the CDR3 is TGTGCCAGCAGTGAAGCGCGGTTACGAGATGGAGAGACCCAGTACTTC.

This clonotype was counted at least ten times. The chain recombines TRBV11-3 with TRBJ1-1; possible D gene TRBD1, 5 bases. CDR1 SGHNT and CDR2 YENEEA come from the germline V gene. This CDR3 is built from 14 residues. V was clipped by 3 bases and J by 3 bases, with 11 bases between them. CDR3 in amino acids: CASSLGGTDTEAFF. In DNA, the CDR3 is TGTGCCAGCAGCTTGGGGGGGACCGACACTGAAGCTTTCTTT.

This clonotype has more than one count but fewer than ten. V gene TRBV29-1 combines with J gene TRBJ2-5; 9 nucleotides match TRBD2. V shed 6 bases, J shed 5 bases, and the junction held 16 bases outside the gene matches. The CDR3 loop spans 16 amino acids. The V gene's germline CDR1 is SQVTM and CDR2 ANQGSEA. Here the CDR3 reads CSVLRAGGTWGETQYF. DNA of the CDR3: TGCAGCGTCCTGAGAGCGGGAGGCACTTGGGGGGAGACCCAGTACTTC.

The sample holds a few counts of this clonotype. The gene calls are TRBV4-3 and TRBJ2-1; D is uncertain. Trimming took 0 bases from V and 8 from J, leaving 14 bases between them. The CDR3 extends over 15 amino acids. Germline CDR1 is LGHNA and CDR2 is YSLEER. CDR3 sequence reads: CASSQDPTPSDEQFF. The CDR3 coding sequence is TGCGCCAGCAGCCAAGATCCCACACCCAGCGATGAGCAGTTCTTC.

This clonotype was seen a few times. The chain joins TRBV29-1 to TRBJ1-4; D not resolved. CDR3 length: 13 residues. CDR1 is SQVTM and CDR2 is ANQGSEA in the germline V gene. V lost 7 bases, J lost 5 bases, and 14 bases lay in between. This CDR3 reads CSARTVDNEKLFF. The CDR3 nucleotides are TGCAGCGCTCGGACGGTAGACAATGAAAAACTGTTTTTT.

Points on this clonotype: A read error may be the cause here, since a much bigger clone is one base away. This chain uses TRBV28 with TRBJ1-2; D remains unclear. This CDR3 comprises 13 residues. Germline CDR1 and CDR2: MDHEN and SYDVKM. V was pared by 6 bases and J by 5 bases, with 13 bases between. In nucleotides, the CDR3 is TGTGCCAGCAGCTACCAAGCGGTGTATGGCTACACCTTC. It codes for CASSYQAVYGYTF.

This clonotype appeared a few times. The chain has TRBV2 and TRBJ2-5; 10 positions agree with TRBD1. V dropped 5 bases and J dropped 0; count of bases not matched to a gene: 3. The CDR3 has 15 residues. Germline CDR1 reads SNHLY; CDR2 reads FYNNEI. DNA for the CDR3: TGTGCCAGCAGTAGGGACAGGGGTTACCAAGAGACCCAGTACTTC. This gives the protein CASSRDRGYQETQYF.

This clonotype was seen at least ten times. The rearrangement joins TRBV30 to TRBJ2-7; 9 bases agree with TRBD2. From germline, CDR1 is GTSNPN and CDR2 SVGIG (reference sequence). The CDR3 spans 15 residues. V dropped 0 bases and J dropped 2; count of bases not matched to a gene: 5. This CDR3 is CAWSVKGGRAYEQYF. The CDR3 DNA is TGTGCCTGGAGTGTAAAGGGCGGGAGGGCCTACGAGCAGTACTTC.

This clonotype has a handful of counts. The rearrangement joins TRBV10-3 to TRBJ2-1, with a possible D match to TRBD2 (6 bases). The V and J ends lost 3 bases and 3 bases respectively, with 9 bases between them. This CDR3 contains 14 residues. Germline V gene lookup returns CDR1 ENHRY and CDR2 SYGVKD. CDR3 bases: TGTGCCATCAGTGATGGGGAGGACTACAATGAGCAGTTCTTC. Its translation is CAISDGEDYNEQFF.

This clonotype showed up just a few times. This chain links TRBV20-1 with TRBJ1-5; no definite D call. Per germline, CDR1 DFQATT and CDR2 SNEGSKA (reference sequence). This CDR3 contains 14 residues. V gave up 0 bases and J gave up 6 bases, with 12 bases separating them. CDR3 bases: TGCAGTGCTAGAGAACATTCTGGAGGTCAGCCCCAGCATTTT. Amino acid sequence: CSAREHSGGQPQHF.

This clonotype has at least ten counts. This chain uses TRBV28 with TRBJ2-1; tentative D call: TRBD2 (6 bases). Trimming removed 2 bases at V and 8 bases at J, with 13 bases between. This CDR3 contains 14 residues. Germline CDR1 MDHEN, CDR2 SYDVKM. The DNA of the CDR3 is TGTGCCAGCAGTTTAGTAACTAGCAGTCATGAGCAGTTCTTC. Its translation: CASSLVTSSHEQFF.

This clonotype was seen ten or more times. The chain carries TRBV5-1 and TRBJ2-7, with TRBD2 matching 15 bases. CDR1 and CDR2 from the germline V gene are SGHRS and YFSETQ. V trimming: 4 bases; J trimming: 2 bases; junction bases outside the gene matches: 7. This CDR3 is built from 17 residues. The CDR3 reads CASSPGTSGRITYEQYF. The DNA of the CDR3 is TGCGCCAGCAGCCCAGGGACTAGCGGGAGGATTACCTACGAGCAGTACTTC.

In its sample, this clonotype was seen a few times. The chain joins TRBV20-1 to TRBJ2-3; 10 nucleotides agree with TRBD2. The J segment lost 4 bases and the V segment lost 3 bases, leaving 10 bases of the junction unmatched. There are 16 residues in the CDR3. Looked up from germline, CDR1 is DFQATT and CDR2 is SNEGSKA (reference sequence). CDR3 DNA: TGCAGTGCTAGTCCTAGCGGGAGTAGTTTGGCAGATACGCAGTATTTT. Amino acids: CSASPSGSSLADTQYF.